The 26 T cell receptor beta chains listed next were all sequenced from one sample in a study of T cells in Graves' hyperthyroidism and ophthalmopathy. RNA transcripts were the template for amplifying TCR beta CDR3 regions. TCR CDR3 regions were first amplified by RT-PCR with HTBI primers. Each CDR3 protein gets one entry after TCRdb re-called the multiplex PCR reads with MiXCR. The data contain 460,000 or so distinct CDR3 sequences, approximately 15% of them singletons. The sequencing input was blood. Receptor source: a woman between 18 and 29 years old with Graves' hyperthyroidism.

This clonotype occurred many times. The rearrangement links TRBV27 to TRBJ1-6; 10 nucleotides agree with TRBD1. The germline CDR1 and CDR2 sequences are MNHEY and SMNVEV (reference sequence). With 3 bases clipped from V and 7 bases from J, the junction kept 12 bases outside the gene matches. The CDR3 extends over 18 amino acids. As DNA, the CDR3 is TGTGCCAGCAGTTTTCGTGCGACAGGGGGCGCGAAAAATTCACCCCTCCACTTT. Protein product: CASSFRATGGAKNSPLHF.

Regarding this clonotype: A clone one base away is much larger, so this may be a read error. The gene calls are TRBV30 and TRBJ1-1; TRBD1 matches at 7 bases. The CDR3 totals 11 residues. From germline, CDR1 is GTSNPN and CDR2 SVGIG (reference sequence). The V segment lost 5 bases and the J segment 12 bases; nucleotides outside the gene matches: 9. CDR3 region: CAWRQGNETFF. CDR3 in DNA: TGTGCCTGGCGACAGGGTAACGAAACTTTCTTT. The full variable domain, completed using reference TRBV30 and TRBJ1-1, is SQTIHQWPATLVQPVGSPLSLECTVEGTSNPNLYWYRQAAGRGLQLLFYSVGIGQISSEVPQNLSASRPQDRQFILSSKKLLLSDSGFYLCAWRQGNETFFGQGTRLTVV.

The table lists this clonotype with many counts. CDR3 bases: TGTGCCAGCAGAGAACAGGGGGTGAGCAATCAGCCCCAGCATTTT. It encodes CASREQGVSNQPQHF. The J gene is TRBJ1-5, the V gene TRBV2, with 8 nucleotides matching TRBD1. V trimming: 6 bases; J trimming: 1 base; junction bases outside the gene matches: 5. The CDR3 loop spans 15 amino acids. Germline values: CDR1 SNHLY, CDR2 FYNNEI.

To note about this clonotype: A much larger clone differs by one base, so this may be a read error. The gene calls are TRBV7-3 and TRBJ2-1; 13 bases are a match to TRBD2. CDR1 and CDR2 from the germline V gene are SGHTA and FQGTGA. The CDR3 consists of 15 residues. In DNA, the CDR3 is TGTGCCAGCAGCTGGACTAGCGGGAGTTACAATGGGCAGTTCTTC. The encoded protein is CASSWTSGSYNGQFF.

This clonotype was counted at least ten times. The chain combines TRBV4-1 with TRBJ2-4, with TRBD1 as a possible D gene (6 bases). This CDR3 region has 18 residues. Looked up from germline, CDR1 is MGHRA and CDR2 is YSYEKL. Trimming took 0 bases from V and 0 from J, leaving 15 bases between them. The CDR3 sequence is CASSQEGTPSLAKNIQYF. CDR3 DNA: TGCGCCAGCAGCCAAGAGGGGACACCGTCTCTAGCCAAAAACATTCAGTACTTC.

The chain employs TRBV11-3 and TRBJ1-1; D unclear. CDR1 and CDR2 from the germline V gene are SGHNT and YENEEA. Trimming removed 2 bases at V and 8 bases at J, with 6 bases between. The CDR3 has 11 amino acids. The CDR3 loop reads CASSLIGEAFF. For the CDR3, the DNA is TGTGCCAGCAGCTTAATTGGGGAAGCTTTCTTT.

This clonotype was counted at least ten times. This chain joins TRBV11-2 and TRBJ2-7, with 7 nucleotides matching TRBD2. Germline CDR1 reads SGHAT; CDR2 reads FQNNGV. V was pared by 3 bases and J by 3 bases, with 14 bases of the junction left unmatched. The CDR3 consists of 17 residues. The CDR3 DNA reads TGTGCCAGCAGCTTCTCCGGGACTACGCTTGGGGTCTACGAGCAGTACTTC. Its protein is CASSFSGTTLGVYEQYF.

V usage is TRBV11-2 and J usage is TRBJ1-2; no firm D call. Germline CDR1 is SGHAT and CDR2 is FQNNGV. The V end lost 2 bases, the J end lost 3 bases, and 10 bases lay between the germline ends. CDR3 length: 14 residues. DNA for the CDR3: TGTGCCAGCAGCTTACCCCAGGCGTACTATGGCTACACCTTC. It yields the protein CASSLPQAYYGYTF.

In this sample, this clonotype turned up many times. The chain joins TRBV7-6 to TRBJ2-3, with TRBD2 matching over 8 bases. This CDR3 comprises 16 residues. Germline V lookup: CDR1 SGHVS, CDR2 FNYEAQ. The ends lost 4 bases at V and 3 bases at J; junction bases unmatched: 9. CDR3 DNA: TGTGCCAGCAGCTCAGGGGCCAGCGGGAGTACAGATACGCAGTATTTT. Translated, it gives CASSSGASGSTDTQYF.

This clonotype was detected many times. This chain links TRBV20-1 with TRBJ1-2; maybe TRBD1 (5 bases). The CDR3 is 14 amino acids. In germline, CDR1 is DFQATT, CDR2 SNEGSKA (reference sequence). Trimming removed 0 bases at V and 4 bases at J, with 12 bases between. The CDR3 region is CSARETGTAYGYTF. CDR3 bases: TGCAGTGCTAGAGAGACCGGGACTGCCTATGGCTACACCTTC.

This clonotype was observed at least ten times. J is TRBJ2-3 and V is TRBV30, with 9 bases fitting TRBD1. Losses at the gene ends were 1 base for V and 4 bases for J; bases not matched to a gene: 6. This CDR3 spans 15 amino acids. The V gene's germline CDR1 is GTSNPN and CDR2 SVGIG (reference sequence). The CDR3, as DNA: TGTGCCTGGAGTGCCGGGACAGGGCCCGCAGATACGCAGTATTTT. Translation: CAWSAGTGPADTQYF. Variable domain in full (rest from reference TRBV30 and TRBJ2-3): SQTIHQWPATLVQPVGSPLSLECTVEGTSNPNLYWYRQAAGRGLQLLFYSVGIGQISSEVPQNLSASRPQDRQFILSSKKLLLSDSGFYLCAWSAGTGPADTQYFGPGTRLTVL.

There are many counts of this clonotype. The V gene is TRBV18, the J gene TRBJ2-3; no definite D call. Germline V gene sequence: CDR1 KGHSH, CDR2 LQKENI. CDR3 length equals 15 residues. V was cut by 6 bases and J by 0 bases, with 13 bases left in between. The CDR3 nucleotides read TGTGCCAGCTCCCCGGGCGGAACAAGCACAGATACGCAGTATTTT. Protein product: CASSPGGTSTDTQYF.

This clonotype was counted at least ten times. CDR3 in amino acids: CSIGRTGVSNEQFF. DNA for the CDR3: TGCAGCATAGGCCGGACAGGGGTGTCCAATGAGCAGTTCTTC. The chain joins TRBV29-1 to TRBJ2-1, with 9 nucleotides matching TRBD1. The CDR3 totals 14 residues. Per germline, CDR1 SQVTM and CDR2 ANQGSEA. Germline trimming cut 8 bases from V and 6 bases from J; bases unmatched to any gene: 11.

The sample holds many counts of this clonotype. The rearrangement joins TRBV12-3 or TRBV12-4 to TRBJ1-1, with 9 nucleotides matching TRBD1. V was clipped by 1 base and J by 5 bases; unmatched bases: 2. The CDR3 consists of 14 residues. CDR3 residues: CASSLGTGVTEAFF. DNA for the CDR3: TGTGCCAGCAGTTTAGGGACAGGGGTAACTGAAGCTTTCTTT.

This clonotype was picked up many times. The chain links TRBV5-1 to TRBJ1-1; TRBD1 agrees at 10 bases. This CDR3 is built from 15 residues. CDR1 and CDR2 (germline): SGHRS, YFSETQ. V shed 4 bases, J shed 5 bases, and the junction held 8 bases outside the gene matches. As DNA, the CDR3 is TGCGCCAGCAGCCCAGACAGGGGGCGAGTGACTGAAGCTTTCTTT. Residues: CASSPDRGRVTEAFF.

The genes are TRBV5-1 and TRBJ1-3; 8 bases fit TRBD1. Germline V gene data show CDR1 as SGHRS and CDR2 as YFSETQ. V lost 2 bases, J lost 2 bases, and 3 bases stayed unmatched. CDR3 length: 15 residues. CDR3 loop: CASSFQGAPGNTIYF. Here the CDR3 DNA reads TGCGCCAGCAGCTTCCAGGGGGCTCCTGGAAACACCATATATTTT.

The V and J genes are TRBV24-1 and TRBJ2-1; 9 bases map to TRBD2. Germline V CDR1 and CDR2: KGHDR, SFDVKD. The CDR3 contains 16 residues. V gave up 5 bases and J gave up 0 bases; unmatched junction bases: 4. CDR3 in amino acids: CATSGSGRNSYNEQFF. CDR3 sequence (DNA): TGTGCCACCAGTGGAAGCGGGAGGAACTCCTACAATGAGCAGTTCTTC.

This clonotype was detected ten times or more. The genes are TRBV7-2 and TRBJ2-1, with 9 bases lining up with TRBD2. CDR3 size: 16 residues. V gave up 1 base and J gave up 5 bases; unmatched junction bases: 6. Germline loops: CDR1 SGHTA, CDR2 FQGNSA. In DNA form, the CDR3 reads TGTGCCAGCAGCTTAGGGGGAGCGGGAGGACACAATGAGCAGTTCTTC. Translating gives CASSLGGAGGHNEQFF. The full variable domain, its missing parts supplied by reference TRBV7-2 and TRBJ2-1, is GAGVSQSPSNKVTEKGKDVELRCDPISGHTALYWYRQSLGQGLEFLIYFQGNSAPDKSGLPSDRFSAERTGGSVSTLTIQRTQQEDSAVYLCASSLGGAGGHNEQFFGPGTRLTVL.

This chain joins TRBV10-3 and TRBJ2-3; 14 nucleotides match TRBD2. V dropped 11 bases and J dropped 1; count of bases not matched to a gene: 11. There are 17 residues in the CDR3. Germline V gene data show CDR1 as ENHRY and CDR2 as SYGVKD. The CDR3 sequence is CAAGTSGRSTRTDTQYF. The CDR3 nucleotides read TGTGCCGCAGGGACTAGCGGGAGATCAACCCGCACAGATACGCAGTATTTT.

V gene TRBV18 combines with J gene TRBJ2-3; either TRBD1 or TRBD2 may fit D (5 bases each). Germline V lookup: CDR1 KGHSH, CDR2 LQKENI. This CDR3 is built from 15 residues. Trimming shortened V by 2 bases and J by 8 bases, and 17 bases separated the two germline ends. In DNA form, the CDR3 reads TGTGCCAGCTCACCAGACGGGACCCCAATTCGTACGCAGTATTTT. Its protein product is CASSPDGTPIRTQYF.

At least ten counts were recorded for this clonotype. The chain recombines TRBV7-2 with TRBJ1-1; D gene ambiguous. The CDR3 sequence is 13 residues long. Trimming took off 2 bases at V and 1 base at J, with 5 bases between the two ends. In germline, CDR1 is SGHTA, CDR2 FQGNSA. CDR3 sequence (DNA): TGTGCCAGCAGCTTACTGTCGAACACTGAAGCTTTCTTT. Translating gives CASSLLSNTEAFF. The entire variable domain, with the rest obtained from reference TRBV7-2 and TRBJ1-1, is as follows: GAGVSQSPSNKVTEKGKDVELRCDPISGHTALYWYRQSLGQGLEFLIYFQGNSAPDKSGLPSDRFSAERTGGSVSTLTIQRTQQEDSAVYLCASSLLSNTEAFFGQGTRLTVV.

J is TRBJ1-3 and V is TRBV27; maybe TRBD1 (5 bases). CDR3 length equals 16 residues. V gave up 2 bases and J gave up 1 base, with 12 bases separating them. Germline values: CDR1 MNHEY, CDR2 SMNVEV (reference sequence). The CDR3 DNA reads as TGTGCCAGCAGTTTACCGGGGACCAAGTCTGGAAACACCATATATTTT. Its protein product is CASSLPGTKSGNTIYF.

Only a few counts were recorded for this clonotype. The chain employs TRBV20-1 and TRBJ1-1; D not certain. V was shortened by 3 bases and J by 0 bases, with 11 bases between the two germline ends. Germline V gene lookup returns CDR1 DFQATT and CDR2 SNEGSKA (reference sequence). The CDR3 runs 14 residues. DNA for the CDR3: TGCAGTGCTAGGTCTCGGACCATGAACACTGAAGCTTTCTTT. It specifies CSARSRTMNTEAFF.

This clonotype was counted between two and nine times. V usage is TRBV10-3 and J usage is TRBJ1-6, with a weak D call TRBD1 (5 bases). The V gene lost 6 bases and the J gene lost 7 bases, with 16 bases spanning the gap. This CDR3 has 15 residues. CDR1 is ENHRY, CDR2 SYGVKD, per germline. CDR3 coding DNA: TGTGCCATCAGCGCCCGCGGGGCAGCCAATTCACCCCTCCACTTT. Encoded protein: CAISARGAANSPLHF.

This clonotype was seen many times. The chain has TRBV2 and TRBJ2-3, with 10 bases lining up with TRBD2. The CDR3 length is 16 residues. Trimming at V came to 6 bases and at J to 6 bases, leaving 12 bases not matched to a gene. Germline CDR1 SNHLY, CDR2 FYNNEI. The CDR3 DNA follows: TGTGCCAGCAGCCGCTGGACTAGCGGAGGCCGGGATACGCAGTATTTT. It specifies CASSRWTSGGRDTQYF.

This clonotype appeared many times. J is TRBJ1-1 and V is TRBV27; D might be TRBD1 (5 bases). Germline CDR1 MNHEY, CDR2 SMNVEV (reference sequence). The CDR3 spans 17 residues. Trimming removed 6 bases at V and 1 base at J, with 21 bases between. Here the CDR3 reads CASRQGTTISRNTEAFF. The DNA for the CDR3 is TGTGCCAGCAGACAAGGGACCACGATCTCCAGGAACACTGAAGCTTTCTTT.